The rows below give T cell receptor beta chains drawn from one sample of a study of CD8 T cells in Susac syndrome. TCRdb passed the immunoSEQ multiplex PCR reads through MiXCR, listing each CDR3 protein once. Among some 190,000 distinct CDR3 sequences, around 95% were seen once, and the ten largest hold less than 0.11%. What was sequenced was CD4+ T cells from PBMCs. These receptors came from a human donor in good health. The CDR3 runs from the conserved cysteine through the conserved F or W. D genes are given only for firm matches. Clone size is given for some rows only: seen once, a few or many times, or a class if the clone is expanded.

J gene,D gene,V gene,clone size,CDR3 protein,CDR3 DNA
TRBJ1-5,.,TRBV20-1,.,CSAALSNQPQHF,TGCAGTGCTGCCCTGAGCAATCAGCCCCAGCATTTT
TRBJ2-3,TRBD2,TRBV7-2,few,CASSPISRLAGGMNTQYF,TGTGCCAGCAGCCCTATTTCCCGCCTAGCGGGAGGAATGAATACGCAGTATTTT
TRBJ2-2,TRBD2,TRBV20-1,.,CSARAGGSTGELFF,TGCAGTGCTAGGGCGGGAGGTTCCACCGGGGAGCTGTTTTTT
TRBJ1-1,.,TRBV29-1,few,CSVAQVVNTEAFF,TGCAGCGTTGCACAGGTCGTGAACACTGAAGCTTTCTTT
TRBJ1-5,.,TRBV2,.,CASTWRGIQPQHF,TGTGCCAGCACGTGGAGAGGCATTCAGCCCCAGCATTTT
TRBJ2-1,.,TRBV19,.,CASSVTGIAYNEQFF,TGTGCCAGTAGTGTCACAGGGATAGCTTACAATGAGCAGTTCTTC
TRBJ2-5,.,TRBV3-1,.,CASSLASALETQYF,TGTGCCAGCAGCCTCGCAAGCGCCCTAGAGACCCAGTACTTC
TRBJ1-5,.,TRBV20-1,.,CSASPGFDQPQHF,TGCAGTGCTAGCCCCGGGTTTGATCAGCCCCAGCATTTT
TRBJ2-7,.,TRBV7-9,.,CASSMDGAGYEQYF,TGTGCCAGCAGCATGGACGGAGCGGGCTACGAGCAGTACTTC
TRBJ2-3,TRBD2,TRBV20-1,.,CSAFAGLAVSTDTQYF,TGCAGTGCCTTTGCGGGACTAGCGGTCAGCACAGATACGCAGTATTTT
TRBJ1-2,.,TRBV27,.,CASKVGQADGYTF,TGTGCCAGCAAAGTTGGTCAGGCGGACGGCTACACCTTC
TRBJ2-1,.,TRBV7-9,few,CASSPQGDEQFF,TGTGCCAGCAGTCCACAAGGCGATGAGCAGTTCTTC